Presented here are 9 T cell receptor beta chains from one specimen sequenced in a study of cytomegalovirus exposure and HLA in healthy donors. Use of 60 Vbeta and 13 Jbeta primers characterized the PCR. Some clones are missing from TCRdb's copy, which holds only in-frame ones; the method was immunoSEQ multiplex PCR. This sample's table reports roughly 80,000 clones. The sample comprised PBMCs. These receptors were collected from a man aged 45-60 years in good health and CMV-seropositive.

J is TRBJ2-3 and V is TRBV11-2; no clear D gene. Per germline, CDR1 SGHAT and CDR2 FQNNGV. Between the trimmed V and J ends, which lost 5 bases and 4 bases, there was a span of 16 bases. This CDR3 has 15 residues. The CDR3 here is CASSLGPSPADTQYF. CDR3 DNA sequence: TGTGCCAGCAGCCTGGGCCCTTCGCCCGCAGATACGCAGTATTTT.

The V call is TRBV4-1, the J call TRBJ1-4; TRBD1 matches at 8 bases. CDR1 is MGHRA and CDR2 is YSYEKL in the germline V gene. With V trimmed by 3 bases and J by 8 bases, 11 bases remained unmatched. CDR3 length: 16 residues. CDR3 sequence reads: CASSHSTTGVEEKLFF. In DNA, the CDR3 is TGCGCCAGCAGCCATTCTACGACAGGGGTTGAAGAAAAACTGTTTTTT.

The chain links TRBV20-1 to TRBJ1-5; 7 positions match TRBD1. The V gene's germline CDR1 is DFQATT and CDR2 SNEGSKA (reference sequence). The CDR3 spans 11 residues. CDR3 DNA: TGCAGCACAGGGGCAGGTCAGCCCCAGCATTTT. It codes for CSTGAGQPQHF.

V is TRBV2 and J is TRBJ2-7, with a weak D call TRBD1 (6 bases). The V gene lost 3 bases and the J gene lost 4 bases, with 7 bases spanning the gap. The V gene's germline CDR1 is SNHLY and CDR2 FYNNEI. CDR3 length: 12 amino acids. The CDR3 DNA reads TGTGCCAGCAGTGACAGGGGTTACGAGCAGTACGTC. It yields the protein CASSDRGYEQYV.

The chain combines TRBV5-4 with TRBJ2-1; D is possibly TRBD1 (5 bases). Germline CDR1 and CDR2: SGHNT and YYREEE (reference sequence). Trimming removed 7 bases at V and 6 bases at J, with 17 bases between. The CDR3 has 14 amino acids. The CDR3 DNA follows: TGTGCCAGCCAGCAGGGCGGTATATCCAATGAGCAGTTCTTC. It codes for CASQQGGISNEQFF.

V is TRBV4-1 and J is TRBJ1-1; D is undetermined. CDR3 length: 14 amino acids. Germline CDR1 and CDR2: MGHRA and YSYEKL. V gave up 4 bases and J gave up 4 bases, with 13 bases separating them. The CDR3 DNA follows: TGCGCCAGCAGCCTTAGTCCGGAGCGCACTGAAGCTTTCTTT. Translated: CASSLSPERTEAFF.

CDR3 in DNA: TGTGCCAGCAGCCGACAGGGAGCTAACTATGGCTACACCTTC. This gives the protein CASSRQGANYGYTF. V is TRBV5-6 and J is TRBJ1-2; 7 nucleotides align to TRBD1. Germline lookup yields CDR1 SGHDT and CDR2 YYEEEE. V shed 4 bases, J shed 0 bases, and the junction held 3 bases outside the gene matches. The CDR3 covers 14 residues. Looking up the rest from reference TRBV5-6 and TRBJ1-2 gives the full variable domain: DAGVTQSPTHLIKTRGQQVTLRCSPKSGHDTVSWYQQALGQGPQFIFQYYEEEERQRGNFPDRFSGHQFPNYSSELNVNALLLGDSALYLCASSRQGANYGYTFGSGTRLTVV.

This chain connects TRBV20-1 to TRBJ1-2; D is perhaps TRBD1 (6 bases). Germline V gene lookup returns CDR1 DFQATT and CDR2 SNEGSKA (reference sequence). CDR3 size: 10 residues. The ends were cut back, 6 bases at V and 13 bases at J, with 15 bases in the middle. CDR3 nucleotides: TGCAGTGCCCTGACAGGTTCGAGCACCTTC. Protein sequence: CSALTGSSTF.

The rearrangement joins TRBV7-3 to TRBJ2-2, with D maybe TRBD1 (6 bases). The length of the CDR3 is 15 residues. With 5 bases removed from V and 7 bases from J, the gap between germline ends came to 17 bases. CDR1 and CDR2 (germline): SGHTA, FQGTGA. CDR3 nucleotides: TGTGCCAGCAGCAAGGACAGAGGAGGAATCGGGGAGCTGTTTTTT. It encodes CASSKDRGGIGELFF.